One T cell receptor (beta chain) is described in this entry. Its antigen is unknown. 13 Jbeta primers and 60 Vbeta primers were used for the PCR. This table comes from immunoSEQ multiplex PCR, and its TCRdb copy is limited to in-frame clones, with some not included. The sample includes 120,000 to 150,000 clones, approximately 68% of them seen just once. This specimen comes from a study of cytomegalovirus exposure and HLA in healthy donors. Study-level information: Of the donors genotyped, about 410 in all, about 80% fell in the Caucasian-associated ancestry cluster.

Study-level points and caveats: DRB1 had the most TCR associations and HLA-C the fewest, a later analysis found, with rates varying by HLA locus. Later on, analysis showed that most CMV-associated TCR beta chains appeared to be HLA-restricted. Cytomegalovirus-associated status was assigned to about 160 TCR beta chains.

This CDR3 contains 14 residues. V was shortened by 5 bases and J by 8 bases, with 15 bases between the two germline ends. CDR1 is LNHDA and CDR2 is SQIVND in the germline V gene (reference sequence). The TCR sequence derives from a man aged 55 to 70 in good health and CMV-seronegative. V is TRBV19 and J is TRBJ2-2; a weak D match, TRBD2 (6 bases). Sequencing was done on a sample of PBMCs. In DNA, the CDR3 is TGTGCCAGTAGTGTGGTAGCGGCAAGGGGGGAGCTGTTTTTT. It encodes CASSVVAARGELFF.